The entry below describes one T cell receptor (beta chain). Trimming shortened V by 0 bases and J by 2 bases, and 9 bases separated the two germline ends. The CDR3 is 14 amino acids. The germline V gene has CDR1 SGHDT and CDR2 YYEEEE. The source of the sample is a study of blood T cell repertoires in COVID-19. About the study: Sites across the United States, Italy and Spain contributed samples from acute and convalescent COVID-19.

In the original processing: Quantification of nucleated cells was approximated via reference gene primer amplification. The repertoire was sequenced with immunoSEQ multiplex PCR; TCRdb's copy has only in-frame clones and lacks some. Clone size and V and J calls were adopted from that table, with D and trimming inferred from the DNA. Of under 150,000 clones listed, 90% are singletons. This TCR derives from a human donor with active COVID-19. The donor label of this sample is uncertain. The chain recombines TRBV5-6 with TRBJ2-7; D not certain. The sequenced sample was peripheral blood. The CDR3 protein is CASSLVDLTYEQYF. The CDR3 DNA sequence: TGTGCCAGCAGCTTGGTAGACTTAACCTACGAGCAGTACTTC.